The clone carrying this T cell receptor (beta chain) was seen a handful of times. Its antigen remains unidentified. TCRdb redid the calling of the 5' RACE reads with MiXCR, one entry per CDR3 protein. Among fewer than 250,000 distinct CDR3 sequences listed, roughly a tenth were seen once. These data belong to a study of T-cell memory formation after mild COVID-19. Study results and limitations: Pre-infection memory carried some responding clones, suggesting that cross-reactive memory joined.

Germline V gene lookup returns CDR1 SGHDT and CDR2 YYEEEE. V was clipped by 0 bases and J by 3 bases, with 19 bases between them. The CDR3 spans 17 residues. Sequenced material: PBMCs or a T cell subset sorted from them (not recorded which). This sequence was found in a man aged 18 to 29 who had mild COVID-19 (a few samples of this study predate the infection). Cell type and time point are not known. The chain has TRBV5-6 and TRBJ2-7, with a possible D match to TRBD1 (8 bases). DNA of the CDR3: TGTGCCAGCAGCTTGGTACAGGGGGGGGGGCCCCTCTACGAGCAGTACTTC. Translation: CASSLVQGGGPLYEQYF.